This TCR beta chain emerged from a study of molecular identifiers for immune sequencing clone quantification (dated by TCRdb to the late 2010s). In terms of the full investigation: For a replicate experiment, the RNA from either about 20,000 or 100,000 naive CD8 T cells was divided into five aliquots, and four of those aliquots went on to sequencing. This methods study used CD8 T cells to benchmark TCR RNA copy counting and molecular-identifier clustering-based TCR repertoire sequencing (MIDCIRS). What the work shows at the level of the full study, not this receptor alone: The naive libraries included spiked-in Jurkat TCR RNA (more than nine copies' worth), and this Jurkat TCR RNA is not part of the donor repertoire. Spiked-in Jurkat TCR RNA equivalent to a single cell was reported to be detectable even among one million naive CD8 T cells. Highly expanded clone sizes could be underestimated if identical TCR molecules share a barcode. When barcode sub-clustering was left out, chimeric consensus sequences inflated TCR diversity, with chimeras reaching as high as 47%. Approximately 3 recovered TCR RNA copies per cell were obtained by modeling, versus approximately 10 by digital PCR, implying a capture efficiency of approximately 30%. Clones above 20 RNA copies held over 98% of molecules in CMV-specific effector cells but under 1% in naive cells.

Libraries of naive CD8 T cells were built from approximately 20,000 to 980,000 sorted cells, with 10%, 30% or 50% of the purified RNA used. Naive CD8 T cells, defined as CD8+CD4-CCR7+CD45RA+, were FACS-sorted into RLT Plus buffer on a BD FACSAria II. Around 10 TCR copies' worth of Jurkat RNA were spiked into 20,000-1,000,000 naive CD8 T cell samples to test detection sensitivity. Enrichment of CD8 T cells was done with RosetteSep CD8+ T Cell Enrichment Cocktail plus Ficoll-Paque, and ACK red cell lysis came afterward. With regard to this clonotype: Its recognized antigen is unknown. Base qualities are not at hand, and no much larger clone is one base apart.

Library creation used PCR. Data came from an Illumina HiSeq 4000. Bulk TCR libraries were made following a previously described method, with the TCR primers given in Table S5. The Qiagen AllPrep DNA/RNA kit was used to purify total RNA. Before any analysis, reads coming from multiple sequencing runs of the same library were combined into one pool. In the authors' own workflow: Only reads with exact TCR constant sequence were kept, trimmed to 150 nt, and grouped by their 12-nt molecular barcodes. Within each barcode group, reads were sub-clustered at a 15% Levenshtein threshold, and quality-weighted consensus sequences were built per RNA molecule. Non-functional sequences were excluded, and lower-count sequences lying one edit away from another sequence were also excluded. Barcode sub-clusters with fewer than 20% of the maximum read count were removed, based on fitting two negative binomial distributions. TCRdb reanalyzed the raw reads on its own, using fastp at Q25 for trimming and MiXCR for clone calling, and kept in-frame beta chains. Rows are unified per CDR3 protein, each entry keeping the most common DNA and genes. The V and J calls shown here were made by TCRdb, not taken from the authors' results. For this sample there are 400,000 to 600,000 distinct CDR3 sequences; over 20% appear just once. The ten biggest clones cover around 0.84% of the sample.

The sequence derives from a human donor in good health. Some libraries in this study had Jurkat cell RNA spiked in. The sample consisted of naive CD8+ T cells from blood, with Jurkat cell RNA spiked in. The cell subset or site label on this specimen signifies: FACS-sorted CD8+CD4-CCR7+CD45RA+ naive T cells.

CDR3 region: CSARDPQGYSYEQYF. The sequenced DNA is TGCAGTGCTAGAGATCCACAGGGCTACTCCTACGAGCAGTACTTC. The chain is made from TRBV20-1 and TRBJ2-7; TRBD1 might be the D gene, on 6 matching bases. Cut back by 0 bases and 0 bases, the V and J ends lie 12 bases apart. According to the germline V gene (reference sequence), CDR1 reads DFQATT and CDR2 reads SNEGSKA. CDR3 length: 15 amino acids, cysteine to phenylalanine. Only CDR3 DNA remains: 45 bases, in frame from the first base.